The TCR beta chain described here comes from a study of shared clonotypes between healthy human individuals. TCRdb's copy holds only in-frame clones and misses some; the assay was immunoSEQ multiplex PCR. The sample consists of about 2.4 million clones, over 85% of them appearing once. Regarding the study as a whole: Among non-shared clonotypes, generation probabilities were lower than among those shared by all four donors. Naive subsets tended to show greater estimated richness than memory subsets.

Concerning this clone itself: Its antigen is not identified.

Trimming cost V 4 bases and J 9 bases, with 13 bases left between them. Germline-derived CDR1 and CDR2 are SGHRS and YFSETQ. This CDR3 has 13 amino acids. This chain uses TRBV5-1 with TRBJ2-2; TRBD2 is a possible D gene (5 bases). The sequence was obtained from a man between 18 and 35 years old in good health. Some clones in this sample may be carry-over from other donors' samples. The specimen sequenced was naive CD4+ T cells from PBMCs. The subset is: CD45RA+ positively selected. This CDR3 is CASSQDWDRELFF. CDR3 DNA: TGCGCCAGCAGCCAGGACTGGGATCGGGAGCTGTTTTTT.